This passage covers 10 T cell receptor beta chains from one sample sequenced in a study of T cells after yellow fever vaccination. Each CDR3 protein gets one entry after TCRdb re-called the 5' RACE reads with MiXCR. The sample shows approximately 580,000 distinct CDR3 sequences, roughly a sixth of them seen only once. The sample here was PBMCs, taken about 5 days after the first yellow fever vaccination. The receptor set was obtained from a man aged 18 to 30 who received the YFV17D yellow fever vaccine.

The rearrangement uses TRBV6-2 or TRBV6-3 and TRBJ1-2; 11 bases map to TRBD1. The CDR3 length is 13 residues. Germline V gene lookup returns CDR1 MNHEY and CDR2 SVGEGT. With V trimmed by 7 bases and J by 7 bases, 5 bases remained unmatched. The CDR3, as DNA: TGTGCCAGCACCACGGACAGGGGGCTTGGCTACACCTTC. It translates to CASTTDRGLGYTF.

This clonotype was seen a few times. The CDR3 nucleotides are TGCGCCAGCAGCTTGATGCGGGGGGAAGAGACCCAGTACTTC. It is translated as CASSLMRGEETQYF. This chain connects TRBV5-1 to TRBJ2-5, with 8 nucleotides matching TRBD2. Trimming cost V 1 base and J 3 bases; bases outside gene matches: 2. The CDR3 extends over 14 amino acids. Germline-derived CDR1 and CDR2 are SGHRS and YFSETQ.

The chain uses TRBV11-3 and TRBJ1-2; D is possibly TRBD1 (5 bases). The CDR3 extends over 14 amino acids. Looked up from germline, CDR1 is SGHNT and CDR2 is YENEEA. With 5 bases removed from V and 8 bases from J, the gap between germline ends came to 18 bases. This CDR3 is CASSRGFQGEGYTF. CDR3 nucleotides: TGTGCCAGCAGCCGGGGCTTCCAGGGTGAAGGCTACACCTTC.

This clonotype was observed many times. This rearrangement joins TRBV5-1 to TRBJ2-2, with D perhaps TRBD2 (6 bases). This CDR3 spans 16 amino acids. The V end was cut by 4 bases, the J end by 1 base, with 14 bases between. CDR1 and CDR2 (germline): SGHRS, YFSETQ. The CDR3 sequence: CASSLRGLQNTGELFF. CDR3 bases: TGCGCCAGCAGCCTTCGGGGACTGCAGAACACCGGGGAGCTGTTTTTT. Variable domain in full (rest from reference TRBV5-1 and TRBJ2-2): KAGVTQTPRYLIKTRGQQVTLSCSPISGHRSVSWYQQTPGQGLQFLFEYFSETQRNKGNFPGRFSGRQFSNSRSEMNVSTLELGDSALYLCASSLRGLQNTGELFFGEGSRLTVL.

The J gene is TRBJ2-3, the V gene TRBV19; D perhaps matches TRBD2 (6 bases). The CDR3 sequence is 17 residues long. The V gene's germline CDR1 is LNHDA and CDR2 SQIVND (reference sequence). Trimming cost V 3 bases and J 1 base, with 17 bases left between them. This chain's CDR3 is CASSIERAPIRTDTQYF. DNA for the CDR3: TGTGCCAGTAGTATCGAGCGGGCCCCAATCCGCACAGATACGCAGTATTTT.

This chain uses TRBV5-6 with TRBJ1-6, with D tentatively TRBD1 (5 bases). V lost 4 bases, J lost 6 bases, and 11 bases lay in between. The V gene's germline CDR1 is SGHDT and CDR2 YYEEEE. There are 14 residues in the CDR3. CDR3 loop: CASSPRGVNSPLHF. CDR3 coding DNA: TGTGCCAGCAGCCCTCGAGGGGTTAATTCACCCCTCCACTTT.

J is TRBJ2-7 and V is TRBV6-6; TRBD1 is a possible D gene (6 bases). Deletions cut 7 bases from V and 1 base from J, with 11 bases between. There are 13 residues in the CDR3. Germline lookup yields CDR1 MNHNY and CDR2 SVGAGI (reference sequence). Here the CDR3 reads CASTVDRSYEQYF. In DNA, the CDR3 is TGTGCCAGCACCGTAGACAGGTCCTACGAGCAGTACTTC.

This chain joins TRBV28 and TRBJ1-4; TRBD1 aligns across 7 bases. Germline CDR1 and CDR2: MDHEN and SYDVKM. The CDR3 has 16 residues. V lost 5 bases to trimming and J lost 5 bases; unmatched junction nucleotides: 11. CDR3 sequence: CASSPPGTAQNEKLFF. For the CDR3, the DNA is TGTGCCAGCAGTCCCCCAGGGACAGCTCAAAATGAAAAACTGTTTTTT. The full variable domain, with the rest looked up from reference TRBV28 and TRBJ1-4, is DVKVTQSSRYLVKRTGEKVFLECVQDMDHENMFWYRQDPGLGLRLIYFSYDVKMKEKGDIPEGYSVSREKKERFSLILESASTNQTSMYLCASSPPGTAQNEKLFFGSGTQLSVL.

This clonotype was counted ten times or more. The gene calls are TRBV9 and TRBJ1-2; a possible D gene is TRBD1 (5 bases). CDR3 size: 16 residues. CDR1 and CDR2 (germline): SGDLS, YYNGEE. V lost 0 bases to trimming and J lost 2 bases, with 14 bases between them. The CDR3 reads CASSVGGIRGNYGYTF. The CDR3 bases are TGTGCCAGCAGCGTAGGGGGGATCCGGGGGAACTATGGCTACACCTTC.

This chain connects TRBV19 to TRBJ2-2; no definite D call. Trimming stripped 9 bases from V and 7 bases from J, with 21 bases between. Germline CDR1 LNHDA, CDR2 SQIVND (reference sequence). This CDR3 is built from 15 residues. CDR3 region: CASNPSTTGLGELFF. The CDR3 nucleotides read TGTGCCAGCAACCCTTCTACCACCGGCCTCGGGGAGCTGTTTTTT.